This T cell receptor (beta chain) was captured in a study of T cell responses to AZD1222 COVID-19 vaccine. CDR3 length equals 14 residues. Trimming stripped 3 bases from V and 8 bases from J, with 13 bases between. Germline values: CDR1 SEHNR, CDR2 FQNEAQ (reference sequence). This table comes from immunoSEQ multiplex PCR, and its TCRdb copy is limited to in-frame clones, with some not included. The table has about 120,000 clones, about 87% seen once. Sequenced material: peripheral blood, taken on day 0 of AZD1222 vaccination. The chain employs TRBV7-9 and TRBJ1-4; no definite D call. The receptor's source is an adult in good health. In DNA, the CDR3 is TGTGCCAGCAGCTTGTGGGGTCTGGAGGAAAAACTGTTTTTT. This codes for CASSLWGLEEKLFF.